The clone carrying this TCR beta chain was seen just once. What it recognizes is unknown. The data are from a study of cytomegalovirus exposure and HLA in healthy donors. Study-level results: It emerged from a later analysis that several of the most significant clusters appeared to be linked to common viral pathogens. In most subjects, TCR beta sequences reportedly gave accurate predictions of HLA-A and HLA-B alleles. The authors listed around 150 TCR beta chains as cytomegalovirus-associated. Sequencing likely caused a cluster of highly shared sequence variants.

The study ran its PCR with 60 Vbeta and 13 Jbeta primers. Sequenced by immunoSEQ multiplex PCR; TCRdb stores in-frame clones only, minus some. The data show roughly 150,000 clones, roughly 82% seen once. This clonotype was sampled from a woman aged 45-59 years in good health and CMV-seropositive. Specimen: PBMCs.

The CDR3 is CASSFSTGGNVLTF. As DNA, the CDR3 is TGTGCCAGCAGTTTCTCCACAGGGGGGAACGTCCTGACTTTC. The V and J genes are TRBV27 and TRBJ2-6; TRBD1 aligns across 8 bases. The germline CDR1 and CDR2 sequences are MNHEY and SMNVEV (reference sequence). The J segment lost 10 bases and the V segment lost 3 bases, leaving 5 bases of the junction unmatched. This CDR3 is 14 amino acids long.